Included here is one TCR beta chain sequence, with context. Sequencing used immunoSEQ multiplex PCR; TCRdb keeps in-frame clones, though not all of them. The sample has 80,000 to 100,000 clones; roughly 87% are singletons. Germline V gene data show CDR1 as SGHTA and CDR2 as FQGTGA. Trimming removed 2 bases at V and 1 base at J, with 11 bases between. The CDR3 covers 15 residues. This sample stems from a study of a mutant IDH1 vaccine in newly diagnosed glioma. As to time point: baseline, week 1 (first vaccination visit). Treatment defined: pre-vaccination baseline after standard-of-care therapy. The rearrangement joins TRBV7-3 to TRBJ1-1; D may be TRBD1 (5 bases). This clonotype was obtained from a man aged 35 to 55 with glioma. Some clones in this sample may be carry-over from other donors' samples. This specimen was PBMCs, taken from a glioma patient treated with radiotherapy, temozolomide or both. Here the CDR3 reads CASSLEGTRNTEAFF. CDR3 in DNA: TGTGCCAGCAGCTTAGAGGGGACCAGGAACACTGAAGCTTTCTTT.